This TCR beta chain is from a study of T cell repertoires in aging, cancer and after chemotherapy. Trimming pared 2 bases from V and 5 bases from J, leaving 13 bases between. The CDR3 loop spans 14 amino acids. Germline V gene sequence: CDR1 DFQATT, CDR2 SNEGSKA (reference sequence). A mixed TRB-A/B primer pool amplified rearranged TRB by multiplex touch-down PCR. Using its own MiXCR run on the multiplex PCR reads, TCRdb lists one record per CDR3 protein. The sample has about 740 distinct CDR3 sequences, roughly 20% seen once. Amplification of TCR beta used genomic DNA extracted from peripheral blood. This clonotype was observed a handful of times.

The TCR sequence derives from a human donor with a blood cancer. Sequenced: blood. This chain joins TRBV20-1 and TRBJ2-1, with D possibly TRBD2 on 6 matching bases. The CDR3 coding sequence is TGCAGTGCTAGATCCCCCGGGACTCACAATGAGCAGTTCTTC. Translation gives CSARSPGTHNEQFF.